This TCR beta chain is drawn from a study of OX40 agonist ivuxolimab in advanced cancers. Background on the whole study: Ivuxolimab was a fully human IgG2 agonistic monoclonal antibody targeting the costimulatory receptor OX40 (CD134). Intravenous ivuxolimab was administered to patients every 2 weeks at six dose levels: 0.01, 0.1, 0.3, 1.5, 3 and 10 mg/kg. Of the approximately 50 dose-escalation patients, hepatocellular carcinoma was present in about 19, melanoma in approximately 15, renal cell carcinoma in 9 and head and neck cancer in 9. In the dose-escalation cohort, 75% to 90% of patients were male, and the mean age was 60 years with a range of about 20 to 80. Patients were allowed to have had prior anti-PD-1, anti-PD-L1 or anti-CTLA-4 therapy, and around 43% of the dose-escalation patients had been treated with checkpoint inhibitors. Three dose-escalation patients achieved partial responses, one with hepatocellular carcinoma and two with cutaneous melanoma. Peripheral TCRbeta sequencing aimed to test whether ivuxolimab altered TCR sequence diversity and caused clonal T-cell expansion. The paper describes the monotherapy dose-escalation part (N of about 47 patients) of the phase I trial of ivuxolimab. What the authors observed across the whole study: After ivuxolimab, CD8+ T cells had more expanded clones than CD4+ T cells on average. The antigen specificity of the peripheral T cells that underwent clonal expansion was not determined. Clonal expansion of both CD4+ and CD8+ blood T cells was observed from baseline to week 6 at doses 0.1 to 3.0 mg/kg. Partial responders in the 0.1-3.0 mg/kg groups had among the lowest normalized peripheral clonal expansion, especially among CD8+ T cells. Low levels of normalized T-cell clonal expansion were also shown by some nonresponding patients.

The CDR3 runs 13 residues from the cysteine to the phenylalanine. The retained sequence is limited to the CDR3, 39 bases, with the frame set at the first base. Germline trimming: 7 bases from V, 3 bases from J; junction bases outside gene matches: 5. Looking up the germline V gene (reference sequence) yields CDR1 LNHNV and CDR2 YYDKDF. As for this clone: The clone's antigen remains unknown. It has no much larger one-base neighbor in the sample; base qualities were not kept.

Patients with autoimmune disease history or receiving systemic immunosuppression were excluded from the trial. Peripheral blood for TCR sequencing was collected from all dose cohorts at baseline, on cycle 4 day 1, and on cycle 7 day 1. The samples were taken from a phase I, first-in-human, multicenter, open-label dose-escalation trial of ivuxolimab. Adults with locally advanced or metastatic melanoma, renal cell, hepatocellular, or head and neck squamous cell carcinoma were enrolled in the trial. CD4+ and CD8+ T cells were sorted separately from peripheral blood before TCR sequencing. To sequence the TCRbeta CDR3 region, genomic DNA was isolated from the sorted cells. TCRbeta CDR3 regions were sequenced using the immunoSEQ Assay. Drawn from immuneACCESS, this table holds only the in-frame rearrangements with V and J called that TCRdb kept. Clones are partly lost; checked studies trace under half to an unresolved V gene and leave the rest unexplained. The sample data list fewer than 80,000 clones, and 85% to 90% of these were observed just once. About 6% of the sample is held by the ten biggest clonotypes.

This receptor was taken from an adult with an advanced solid tumor such as melanoma, head and neck, liver or kidney cancer. Here the chain combines TRBV15 and TRBJ1-1; TRBD1 aligns with 7 central bases. Sequenced here: CD4+ or CD8+ T cells sorted from blood, sampled in a trial of the OX40 agonist ivuxolimab. Here the CDR3 is given as CATTRDSHTEAFF. The DNA is TGTGCCACCACCCGGGACAGCCACACTGAAGCTTTCTTT.